The next 24 T cell receptor beta chains were all read from a single sample in a study of cytomegalovirus exposure and HLA in healthy donors (dated by TCRdb to 2016 to 2017). The library was prepared using the immunoSEQ multiplex PCR assay. For the multiplex PCR, a mixture combining 60 forward primers for TCR Vbeta segments and 13 reverse primers for TCR Jbeta segments was used. TCRdb's version of the immuneACCESS table is confined to in-frame rearrangements and falls short of the full clone set. An unresolved V gene accounts for under half of the shortfall where checked; the remainder is of unknown origin. The sample table shows 150,000 to 200,000 clones, and over 70% are seen once. The ten largest clones represent more than 6% of the sample. Sequenced: PBMCs. The receptors here all came from a woman in her 40s in good health and CMV-seropositive.

The J gene is TRBJ2-7, the V gene TRBV5-1; D perhaps matches TRBD2 (6 bases). The CDR3 contains 15 residues. Per the germline V gene, CDR1 is SGHRS and CDR2 is YFSETQ. V was pared by 4 bases and J by 2 bases, with 16 bases between. CDR3 nucleotide sequence: TGCGCCAGCAGCGGCGGGGCGGGCCGGGCCTACGAGCAGTACTTC. The encoded protein is CASSGGAGRAYEQYF. Supplemented by reference TRBV5-1 and TRBJ2-7, the full variable domain reads KAGVTQTPRYLIKTRGQQVTLSCSPISGHRSVSWYQQTPGQGLQFLFEYFSETQRNKGNFPGRFSGRQFSNSRSEMNVSTLELGDSALYLCASSGGAGRAYEQYFGPGTRLTVT.

The chain employs TRBV11-1 and TRBJ1-1; D remains ambiguous. Germline V gene lookup returns CDR1 SGHAT and CDR2 FQDESV (reference sequence). Trimming took 4 bases from V and 2 from J, leaving 20 bases between them. The CDR3 sequence is 17 residues long. Here the CDR3 DNA reads TGTGCCAGCAGCTCCCTAAACCTGAGGCAGCCTAACACTGAAGCTTTCTTT. Translating gives CASSSLNLRQPNTEAFF.

This clone has a single count. The rearrangement joins TRBV5-4 to TRBJ2-1; TRBD1 might be the D (7 bases). Germline assignment: CDR1 SGHNT and CDR2 YYREEE (reference sequence). This CDR3 is 15 amino acids long. Trimming removed 4 bases at V and 4 bases at J, with 15 bases between. The CDR3 loop is CASSRFRGEYNEQFF. In DNA form, the CDR3 reads TGTGCCAGCAGCCGTTTCAGGGGGGAATACAATGAGCAGTTCTTC.

The chain employs TRBV11-3 and TRBJ1-6; TRBD1 matches at 8 bases. V shed 4 bases, J shed 5 bases, and the junction held 7 bases outside the gene matches. Germline V gives CDR1 SGHNT, CDR2 YENEEA. This CDR3 has 16 residues. DNA of the CDR3: TGTGCCAGCAGCTGGAGGACAGGGACTGATAATTCACCCCTCCACTTT. This codes for CASSWRTGTDNSPLHF.

This chain uses TRBV7-2 with TRBJ2-4; 9 bases match TRBD1. The CDR3 covers 12 residues. CDR1 SGHTA and CDR2 FQGNSA come from the germline V gene. After removal of 5 bases from V and 13 bases from J, the junction contained 6 bases not matched to a gene. The CDR3 here is CASSLTGTGQYF. The CDR3, as DNA: TGTGCCAGCAGCCTGACAGGGACAGGGCAGTACTTC.

This chain joins TRBV15 and TRBJ1-5, with D unclear. Trimming pared 4 bases from V and 6 bases from J, leaving 13 bases between. The CDR3 contains 14 residues. CDR1 LNHNV and CDR2 YYDKDF come from the germline V gene (reference sequence). CDR3 loop: CATSNDYRTQPQHF. CDR3 in DNA: TGTGCCACCAGCAACGACTACAGAACTCAGCCCCAGCATTTT.

This rearrangement joins TRBV30 to TRBJ2-1; possible D gene TRBD2, 6 bases. CDR3 length: 16 amino acids. In germline, CDR1 is GTSNPN, CDR2 SVGIG (reference sequence). V dropped 0 bases and J dropped 2 bases, with 14 bases sitting between them. This CDR3 is CAWSVDWGVAYNEQFF. DNA for the CDR3: TGTGCCTGGAGTGTAGATTGGGGGGTAGCCTACAATGAGCAGTTCTTC.

The chain is built from TRBV30 and TRBJ2-1, with 11 nucleotides matching TRBD2. This CDR3 comprises 14 residues. Germline V gene data show CDR1 as GTSNPN and CDR2 as SVGIG (reference sequence). Unmatched junction bases numbered 6, after V lost 2 bases and J lost 9 bases. This chain's CDR3 is CAWSRLAGTGEQFF. The CDR3 DNA reads as TGTGCCTGGAGTCGACTAGCGGGGACGGGTGAGCAGTTCTTC.

The chain links TRBV30 to TRBJ1-1; D may be TRBD1 (5 bases). Trimming left V 6 bases short and J 2 bases short, with 10 bases between. The CDR3 runs 12 residues. Germline values: CDR1 GTSNPN, CDR2 SVGIG (reference sequence). Here the CDR3 reads CACFGANTEAFF. The CDR3 nucleotides read TGTGCCTGTTTTGGGGCTAACACTGAAGCTTTCTTT.

This chain connects TRBV20-1 to TRBJ1-1, with no clear D. This CDR3 comprises 11 residues. Germline loops: CDR1 DFQATT, CDR2 SNEGSKA (reference sequence). V lost 6 bases and J 7 bases, leaving 12 bases between the germline ends. As DNA, the CDR3 is TGCAGTGCAACCCGGCCAGGTGAAGCTTTCTTT. This codes for CSATRPGEAFF.

This clone was seen a single time. This chain joins TRBV7-6 and TRBJ1-2, with D perhaps TRBD1 (6 bases). Trimming pared 4 bases from V and 9 bases from J, leaving 18 bases between. The CDR3 loop spans 14 amino acids. Germline V lookup: CDR1 SGHVS, CDR2 FNYEAQ. CDR3 residues: CASSSRVEQGSYTF. CDR3 in DNA: TGTGCCAGCAGCTCCAGGGTTGAACAGGGAAGCTACACCTTC.

V and J are TRBV6-5 and TRBJ2-2, with D perhaps TRBD1 (6 bases). The CDR3 is 14 residues long. Germline V gives CDR1 MNHEY, CDR2 SVGAGI. Trimming took off 2 bases at V and 7 bases at J, with 11 bases between the two ends. CDR3 in DNA: TGTGCCAGCAGTTACGCAGGGGACGGCGGGGAGCTGTTTTTT. It translates to CASSYAGDGGELFF.

V and J are TRBV19 and TRBJ2-2; D may be TRBD1 (6 bases). The length of the CDR3 is 16 residues. CDR1 LNHDA and CDR2 SQIVND come from the germline V gene (reference sequence). Trimming stripped 6 bases from V and 5 bases from J, with 19 bases between. CDR3 protein: CASRPNTGRRTGELFF. The CDR3, as DNA: TGTGCCAGTAGACCTAATACAGGGAGACGAACCGGGGAGCTGTTTTTT. Combining the CDR3 with reference TRBV19 and TRBJ2-2 gives the whole variable domain DGGITQSPKYLFRKEGQNVTLSCEQNLNHDAMYWYRQDPGQGLRLIYYSQIVNDFQKGDIAEGYSVSREKKESFPLTVTSAQKNPTAFYLCASRPNTGRRTGELFFGEGSRLTVL.

The CDR3 DNA sequence: TGTGCCAGCAAATACGGACAGGGGGCCGCCGGGGAGCTGTTTTTT. Translating gives CASKYGQGAAGELFF. The rearrangement uses TRBV5-6 and TRBJ2-2; 11 bases line up with TRBD1. The CDR3 consists of 15 residues. Germline loops: CDR1 SGHDT, CDR2 YYEEEE. V shed 6 bases, J shed 6 bases, and the junction held 7 bases outside the gene matches. The full variable domain, with the rest looked up from reference TRBV5-6 and TRBJ2-2, is DAGVTQSPTHLIKTRGQQVTLRCSPKSGHDTVSWYQQALGQGPQFIFQYYEEEERQRGNFPDRFSGHQFPNYSSELNVNALLLGDSALYLCASKYGQGAAGELFFGEGSRLTVL.

This clone has only one observation. The CDR3 sequence is CASRGQGASNQPQHF. The CDR3 nucleotides are TGTGCCAGCCGGGGACAGGGCGCTAGCAATCAGCCCCAGCATTTT. This chain connects TRBV6-5 to TRBJ1-5; 9 bases match TRBD1. This CDR3 region has 15 residues. J lost 0 bases, V lost 8 bases, and 5 bases had no gene match. Germline CDR1 is MNHEY and CDR2 is SVGAGI.

The chain has TRBV6-6 and TRBJ1-1, with TRBD1 as a possible D gene (5 bases). This CDR3 contains 16 residues. Trimming pared 0 bases from V and 2 bases from J, leaving 13 bases between. Germline V CDR1 and CDR2: MNHNY, SVGAGI (reference sequence). CDR3 nucleotides: TGTGCCAGCAGTTACTCGGACATTACCTATAACACTGAAGCTTTCTTT. Translated: CASSYSDITYNTEAFF.

This chain joins TRBV5-4 and TRBJ1-2; D perhaps matches TRBD1 (6 bases). This CDR3 region has 16 residues. Germline CDR1 reads SGHNT; CDR2 reads YYREEE (reference sequence). The V gene lost 5 bases and the J gene lost 0 bases, with 17 bases spanning the gap. This CDR3 reads CASSLRSAGANYGYTF. In DNA form, the CDR3 reads TGTGCCAGCAGTCTGAGATCGGCAGGGGCTAACTATGGCTACACCTTC.

The J gene is TRBJ1-4, the V gene TRBV2, with a tentative D call TRBD1 (5 bases). Germline V gene lookup returns CDR1 SNHLY and CDR2 FYNNEI. The CDR3 runs to 11 residues. V lost 11 bases and J 8 bases, leaving 12 bases between the germline ends. In nucleotides, the CDR3 is TGTGCCCGACAGTGGAACGAAAAACTGTTTTTT. Its protein product is CARQWNEKLFF.

The V gene is TRBV7-8, the J gene TRBJ2-2; 7 bases agree with TRBD2. Unmatched junction bases numbered 10, after V lost 5 bases and J lost 4 bases. Per the germline V gene, CDR1 is SGHVS and CDR2 is FQNEAQ. There are 16 residues in the CDR3. DNA of the CDR3: TGTGCCAGCAGCGGGCGGACTAGTGGGGGCACCGGGGAGCTGTTTTTT. Translating gives CASSGRTSGGTGELFF.

The V gene is TRBV5-1, the J gene TRBJ2-3; tentatively, D is TRBD2 (5 bases). CDR1 is SGHRS, CDR2 YFSETQ, per germline. V was clipped by 1 base and J by 2 bases, with 11 bases between them. The CDR3 totals 15 residues. The CDR3 DNA sequence: TGCGCCAGCAGCTTGACGGCGCGGGTCACAGATACGCAGTATTTT. Its translation: CASSLTARVTDTQYF.

This rearrangement joins TRBV6-6 to TRBJ2-5, with 10 bases that match TRBD2. The CDR3 contains 15 residues. Germline loops: CDR1 MNHNY, CDR2 SVGAGI (reference sequence). Germline trimming cut 6 bases from V and 4 bases from J; bases unmatched to any gene: 8. The chain's CDR3 is CASRGSGGLRETQYF. The DNA for the CDR3 is TGTGCCAGCAGGGGTAGCGGGGGGTTGAGAGAGACCCAGTACTTC.

V and J are TRBV30 and TRBJ2-2, with a possible D match to TRBD1 (5 bases). The CDR3 loop spans 12 amino acids. Germline CDR1 GTSNPN, CDR2 SVGIG (reference sequence). Trimming left V 4 bases short and J 7 bases short, with 10 bases between. The CDR3 nucleotides read TGTGCCTGGACAGGGTCGGTCGGGGAGCTGTTTTTT. Translation gives CAWTGSVGELFF.

The table lists this clone with a few counts. This rearrangement joins TRBV27 to TRBJ1-2, with a weak D call TRBD1 (6 bases). This CDR3 is built from 15 residues. The ends were cut back, 1 base at V and 2 bases at J, with 11 bases in the middle. CDR1 is MNHEY, CDR2 SMNVEV, per germline (reference sequence). CDR3 residues: CASSLLGQGNYGYTF. CDR3 nucleotides: TGTGCCAGCAGTTTATTAGGGCAGGGGAACTATGGCTACACCTTC.

With respect to this clone: The junction differs from germline at one of its ends, possibly a read error. The chain employs TRBV7-7 and TRBJ2-5; 9 nucleotides align to TRBD1. Germline V gene sequence: CDR1 SSHAT, CDR2 FNYEAQ (reference sequence). The CDR3 covers 14 residues. Written as DNA, the CDR3 is TGTGCTAGCAGCCCGGACAGGGGATTGGAGACCCAGTACTTC. It yields the protein CASSPDRGLETQYF. The complete variable domain, with remaining parts taken from reference TRBV7-7 and TRBJ2-5, reads GAGVSQSPRYKVTKRGQDVTLRCDPISSHATLYWYQQALGQGPEFLTYFNYEAQPDKSGLPSDRFSAERPEGSISTLTIQRTEQRDSAMYRCASSPDRGLETQYFGPGTRLLVL.